Listed below are T cell receptor beta chains from one sample, sequenced in a study of T cell responses to AZD1222 COVID-19 vaccine. Data came from immunoSEQ multiplex PCR; TCRdb stores just in-frame clones and leaves some out. The sample holds 180,000 or so clones, about 89% seen once. The sequences come from peripheral blood, collected on day 0 of AZD1222 vaccination. All receptors derive from an adult in good health. CDR3s include the opening cysteine and the closing phenylalanine or tryptophan. Fields, in order: V gene, D gene, J gene, clone size, CDR3 DNA, CDR3 protein. A D gene is named only where the DNA matches it firmly. Clone size appears in some rows only: once, few, many, or a class for an expanded clone.

TRBV30	NA	TRBJ1-1	NA	TGTGCCTCCATAAGGGGGGGCTTCACTGAAGCTTTCTTT	CASIRGGFTEAFF
TRBV11-2	TRBD1	TRBJ2-1	NA	TGTGCCAGCAGCTCGGGACAGAAGGTCACCTACAATGAGCAGTTCTTC	CASSSGQKVTYNEQFF
TRBV7-2	TRBD1	TRBJ2-7	few	TGTGCCAGCAGCTTAGCGAGACAGGGGGCGCATGAGCAGTACTTC	CASSLARQGAHEQYF
TRBV28	TRBD1	TRBJ1-2	NA	TGTGCCAGCGAACAGGGGGCCTCTGGCTACACCTTC	CASEQGASGYTF
TRBV30	NA	TRBJ2-5	NA	TGTGCCTGGAGTAATGTCGACAGCTACCAAGAGACCCAGTACTTC	CAWSNVDSYQETQYF
TRBV19	TRBD2	TRBJ2-2	NA	TGTGCCAGTAGATTAGGGACTAGCTCCGGGGAGCTGTTTTTT	CASRLGTSSGELFF
TRBV28	TRBD2	TRBJ2-7	few	TGTGCCAGCAGTTCTCGGACTAGCGGGCGAGTCTACGAGCAGTACTTC	CASSSRTSGRVYEQYF
TRBV9	NA	TRBJ2-1	NA	TGTGCCAGCAGCGTAGCTCTCGTACATGAGCAGTTCTTC	CASSVALVHEQFF
TRBV15	NA	TRBJ1-3	NA	TGTGCCACCAGCAGAGATAGTCGGACGTGGGGTGCCTCTGGAAACACCATATATTTT	CATSRDSRTWGASGNTIYF
TRBV4-3	TRBD1	TRBJ1-1	NA	TGCGCCAGCAGCCAAGGCGCAGGGGGACCGAACACTGAAGCTTTCTTT	CASSQGAGGPNTEAFF
TRBV19	NA	TRBJ1-5	NA	TGTGCCAGTAGTATAGTTGTCGGCAATCAGCCCCAGCATTTT	CASSIVVGNQPQHF
TRBV6-5	NA	TRBJ1-1	NA	TGTGCCAGCAGAGGGGCCGTGAACACTGAAGCTTTCTTT	CASRGAVNTEAFF
TRBV11-2	NA	TRBJ1-2	few	TGTGCCAGCGGGATAGGGGGGGCTGAGAGATATGGCTACACCTTC	CASGIGGAERYGYTF
TRBV5-8	NA	TRBJ1-4	few	TGTGCCAGCAGCTTGGAGGGCTTGCCTAATGAAAAACTGTTTTTT	CASSLEGLPNEKLFF
TRBV28	TRBD1	TRBJ1-5	NA	TGTGCCAGCAGTTCGGGACAGGGGGCATTCAATCAGCCCCAGCATTTT	CASSSGQGAFNQPQHF